This T cell receptor (beta chain) emerged from a study of regulatory T cells in long-lasting Graves disease. The germline gives CDR1 SEHNR, CDR2 FQNEAQ (reference sequence). The germline V and J ends were trimmed by 5 bases and 0 bases, with 16 bases remaining between them. This CDR3 contains 16 residues. Combining iRepertoire HTBI primers with Arm-PCR of CDR3 regions, the authors built TCR beta libraries. A single record per CDR3 protein comes from TCRdb applying MiXCR to the multiplex PCR reads. The sample has about 470,000 distinct CDR3 sequences, 14% to 15% seen once; the top ten hold 15% to 20%. The time point was: newly diagnosed GD, antithyroid drugs for less than 3 months. RNA isolated from PBMCs was used to make the TCR library. This clonotype was detected only a few times. The sample also formed part of further work on T cells in Graves' hyperthyroidism and ophthalmopathy.

The chain joins TRBV7-9 to TRBJ2-5; D unresolved. This TCR was recovered from a woman aged 25 to 39 with Graves disease. This material consisted of peripheral blood mononuclear cells (PBMCs), taken at new diagnosis, from a patient treated with antithyroid drugs. CDR3 in DNA: TGTGCCAGCAGCGCCCGGGCAGGAGAAAACCAAGAGACCCAGTACTTC. It is translated as CASSARAGENQETQYF.